This T cell receptor (beta chain) was captured in a study of blood T cell repertoires in COVID-19. V was trimmed by 2 bases and J by 8 bases, leaving 24 bases between them. The CDR3 runs to 17 residues. Germline CDR1 reads SGHTA; CDR2 reads FQGNSA. Across 20 to 25 US areas, participants ranged in age from roughly 18 to 95 years. Cohorts were assigned according to the clinical history that participants reported. All recovered Cohort 3 donors got two negative PCRs, got clearance, or saw symptom resolution. In the authors' workflow: The assay estimated nucleated cells by amplifying reference gene primers. The data were produced by immunoSEQ multiplex PCR, yet TCRdb's version contains in-frame clones alone and is incomplete. That table is the source of V, J and clone size, and D and trimming were worked out from the DNA. The profile shows approximately 170,000 clones, around four fifths of them singletons.

This TCR derives from a woman aged 45-60 years who had recovered from COVID-19. The chain links TRBV7-2 to TRBJ1-2, with D possibly TRBD1 on 5 matching bases. Sequenced material: PBMCs or T cells enriched from blood (not recorded which). CDR3 DNA: TGTGCCAGCAGCTTAATGGTTGGGTCAGGGCCCTCAAGGGGCTACACCTTC. This translates into CASSLMVGSGPSRGYTF.